This TCR beta chain is from a study of T-cell reconstitution after alpha-beta-depleted transplantation in children. The CDR3 is 15 residues long. V was clipped by 6 bases and J by 1 base, with 15 bases between them. Overall study results and limits: Some patients' high day-60 TCRbeta diversity was traced to surviving recipient T cells and thymic progenitors. As was reported, about two months after transplant, alpha-beta T cells came from several hundred expanded graft clones. When one year had passed after transplant, most T-cell counts and diversity came from newly produced T cells.

Unique molecular identifiers were incorporated during preparation of the TCRbeta library. TCRdb used MiXCR to reprocess the PCR reads, holding one entry per CDR3 protein. The data show around 490,000 distinct CDR3 sequences, approximately 10% seen once. This clonotype was observed at least ten times. Its target is unknown. The chain is built from TRBV12-3 or TRBV12-4 and TRBJ1-1; unclear D gene. This receptor was identified in a female patient aged 2-15 years who had a stem cell transplant for aplastic anemia, so the T cells may come from the graft donor. The sample in question was PBMCs, mostly from graft donor cells, obtained 180 days after TCRalphabeta/CD19-depleted stem cell transplant. The CDR3 bases are TGTGCCAGCAGCCCTCCCGGGTTACGGAACACTGAAGCTTTCTTT. Translation gives CASSPPGLRNTEAFF.